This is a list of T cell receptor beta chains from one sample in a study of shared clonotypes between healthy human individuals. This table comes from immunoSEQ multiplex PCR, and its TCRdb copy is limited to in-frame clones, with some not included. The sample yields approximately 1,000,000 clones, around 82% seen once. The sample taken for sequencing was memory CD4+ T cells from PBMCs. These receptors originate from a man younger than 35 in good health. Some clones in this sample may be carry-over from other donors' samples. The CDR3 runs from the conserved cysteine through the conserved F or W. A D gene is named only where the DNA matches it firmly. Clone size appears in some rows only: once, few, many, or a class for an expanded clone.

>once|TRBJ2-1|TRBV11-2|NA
TGTGCCACGGCGCTAGTCTCCTACAATGAGCAGTTCTTC
CATALVSYNEQFF
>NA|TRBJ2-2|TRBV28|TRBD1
TGTGCCAGCACCATACCGGGACAGAAAACCGGGGAGCTGTTTTTT
CASTIPGQKTGELFF
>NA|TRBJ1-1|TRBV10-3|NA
TGTGCCACCGTGGGTTTCGGACAGTTGAACACTGAAGCTTTCTTT
CATVGFGQLNTEAFF
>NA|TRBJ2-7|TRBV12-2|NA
TGTGCAAGTCGCCCAAGGACAGAAACCTACGAGCAGTACTTC
CASRPRTETYEQYF
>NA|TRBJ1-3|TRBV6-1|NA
TGTGCCAGCAGGGGGGACACAGCTGGAAACACCATATATTTT
CASRGDTAGNTIYF
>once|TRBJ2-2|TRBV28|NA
TGTGCCAGCACCTTTTCTGGGGGACGGACCGGGGAGCTGTTTTTT
CASTFSGGRTGELFF
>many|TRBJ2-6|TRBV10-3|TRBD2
TGTGCCATCAGCGGGACTACCTCTGGGGCCAACGTCCTGACTTTC
CAISGTTSGANVLTF
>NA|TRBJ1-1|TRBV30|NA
TGTGCCTGGAGTGCTACCAGGGGTACTGAAGCTTTCTTT
CAWSATRGTEAFF
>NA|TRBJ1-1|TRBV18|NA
TGTGCCAGCTCACCACTCGGCCAACCTATGAACACTGAAGCTTTCTTT
CASSPLGQPMNTEAFF
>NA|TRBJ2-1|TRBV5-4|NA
TGTGCCAGCAGCTTGGGTTCAGGGGTGAATGAGCAGTTCTTC
CASSLGSGVNEQFF
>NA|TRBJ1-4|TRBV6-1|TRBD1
TGTGCCAGCAGTAGACAGGGGGCAGCTAATGAAAAACTGTTTTTT
CASSRQGAANEKLFF
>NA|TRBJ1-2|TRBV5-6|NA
TGTGCCAGCAGCTTACCAGGGCTCTATGGCTACACCTTC
CASSLPGLYGYTF
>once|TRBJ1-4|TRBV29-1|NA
TGCAGCGTTGAAGTTGGGATAGGTGAAAAACTGTTTTTT
CSVEVGIGEKLFF
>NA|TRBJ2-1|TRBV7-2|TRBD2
TGTGCCAGCAGCTGGGGACTAGCGGGAGGCCCCAACAATGAGCAGTTCTTC
CASSWGLAGGPNNEQFF
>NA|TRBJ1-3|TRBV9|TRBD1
TGTGCCAGCAGCGTGGGACAGAGCTCTGGAAACACCATATATTTT
CASSVGQSSGNTIYF
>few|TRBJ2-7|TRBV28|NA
TGTGCCAGCAGTGAAACCGGGACATTTGGCTACGAGCAGTACTTC
CASSETGTFGYEQYF
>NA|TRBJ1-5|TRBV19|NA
TGTGCCAGTAGTGTATACCTACGAGGGGGTCAGCCCCAGCATTTT
CASSVYLRGGQPQHF
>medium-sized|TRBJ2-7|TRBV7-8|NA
TGTGCCAGCAGCTTAGGTCCCGGCAGCCCCTACGAGCAGTACTTC
CASSLGPGSPYEQYF
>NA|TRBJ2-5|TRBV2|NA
TGTGCCAGCAGTGACTTGTGGGGCCAGCAAGAGACCCAGTACTTC
CASSDLWGQQETQYF
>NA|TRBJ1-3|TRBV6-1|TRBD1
TGTGCCAGCAGTGTGGGACAGTGGGCGGCTCTCCCATATTTT
CASSVGQWAALPYF
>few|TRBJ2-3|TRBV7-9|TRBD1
TGTGCCAGCAGCTTAGGGACAGGAGCTAGCACAGATACGCAGTATTTT
CASSLGTGASTDTQYF
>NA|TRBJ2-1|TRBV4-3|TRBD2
TGCGCCAGCAGCCAAGAGGTACTAGCGGGATCTCCAAGCTCCTACAATGAGCAGTTCTTC
CASSQEVLAGSPSSYNEQFF
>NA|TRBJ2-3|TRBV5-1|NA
TGCGCCAGCAGCTTGGGTGGTTTTACAGATACGCAGTATTTT
CASSLGGFTDTQYF
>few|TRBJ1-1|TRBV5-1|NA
TGCGCCAGCAGCCAAGACAGGAGCAACACTGAAGCTTTCTTT
CASSQDRSNTEAFF
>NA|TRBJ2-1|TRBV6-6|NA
TGTGCCAGCAGGGGGGCGAGCTCTGGAAGCGATGAGCAGTTCTTC
CASRGASSGSDEQFF
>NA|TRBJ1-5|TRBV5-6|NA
TGTGCCAGCAGCTTGGGGCCCATTACTTCTGGCCAGCCCCAGCATTTT
CASSLGPITSGQPQHF
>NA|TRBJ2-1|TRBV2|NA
TGTGCCAGCAGTGTGCTAGGGGGCTACAATGAGCAGTTCTTC
CASSVLGGYNEQFF